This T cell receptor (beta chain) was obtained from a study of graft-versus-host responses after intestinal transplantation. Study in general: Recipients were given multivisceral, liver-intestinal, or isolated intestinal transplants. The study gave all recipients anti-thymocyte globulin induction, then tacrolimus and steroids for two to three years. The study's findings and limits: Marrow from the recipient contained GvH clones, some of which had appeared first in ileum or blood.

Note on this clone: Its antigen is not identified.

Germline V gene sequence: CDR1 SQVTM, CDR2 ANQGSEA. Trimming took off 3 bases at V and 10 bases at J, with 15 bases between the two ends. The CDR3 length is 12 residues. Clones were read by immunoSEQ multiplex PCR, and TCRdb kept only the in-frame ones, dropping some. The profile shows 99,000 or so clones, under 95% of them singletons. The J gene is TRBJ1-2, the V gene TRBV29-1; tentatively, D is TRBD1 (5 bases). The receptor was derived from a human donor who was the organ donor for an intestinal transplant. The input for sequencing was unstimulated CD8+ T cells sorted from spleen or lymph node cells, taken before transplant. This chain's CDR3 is CSVDVTGGLYTF. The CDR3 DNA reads TGCAGCGTTGATGTTACTGGGGGACTCTACACCTTC. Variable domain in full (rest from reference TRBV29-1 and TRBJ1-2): SAVISQKPSRDICQRGTSLTIQCQVDSQVTMMFWYRQQPGQSLTLIATANQGSEATYESGFVIDKFPISRPNLTFSTLTVSNMSPEDSSIYLCSVDVTGGLYTFGSGTRLTVV.